This T cell receptor (beta chain) was sequenced during a study of T cell responses to AZD1222 COVID-19 vaccine. General study points: Sampling captured repertoires only after the peak T cell response.

The germline V gene has CDR1 MDHEN and CDR2 SYDVKM. Trimming removed 2 bases at V and 4 bases at J, with 10 bases between. CDR3 size: 14 residues. Comment on this clone: Its antigen is currently unknown.

Sequenced by immunoSEQ multiplex PCR; TCRdb stores in-frame clones only, minus some. The sample lists under 150,000 clones; about nine tenths were seen once. The sequence was collected from an adult who received the AZD1222 COVID-19 vaccine. The material sequenced was peripheral blood, taken 28 days after the second AZD1222 dose. The chain has TRBV28 and TRBJ2-3, with unresolved D. The DNA of the CDR3 is TGTGCCAGCAGTTTACTTGGTTTTGCAGATACGCAGTATTTT. Translation gives CASSLLGFADTQYF.